This T cell receptor (beta chain) was retrieved from a study of cytomegalovirus exposure and HLA in healthy donors. Across the study: In a previous analysis, some 120 million unique TCR beta sequences were found from about 179 million T cells. Study-wide results and caveats: Later analysis identified over 15,000 TCR beta sequences associated with HLA alleles, using a false discovery rate threshold of 0.05. A later analysis reportedly found fewer N-insertions in an Asian-associated ancestry cluster than the roughly 670-donor mean. In a later analysis, a missense DCLRE1C variant was linked to TCR beta V- and J-gene trimming.

Looked up from germline, CDR1 is MNHNS and CDR2 is SASEGT. V lost 6 bases, J lost 1 base, and 15 bases lay in between. The CDR3 runs to 15 residues. The table lists this clone with a few counts. Its antigen is still unknown. PCR was performed using 60 Vbeta and 13 Jbeta primers. Some clones are missing from TCRdb's copy, which holds only in-frame ones; the method was immunoSEQ multiplex PCR. The data hold over 95,000 clones, with 60% to 80% observed a single time. This sequence joins TRBV6-1 and TRBJ1-1; a weak D match, TRBD1 (6 bases). The specimen sequenced was PBMCs. This sequence was found in a woman aged 25-40 years in good health and CMV-seropositive. The CDR3 is CASRKEGHPNTEAFF. CDR3 sequence (DNA): TGTGCCAGCAGGAAAGAGGGACACCCGAACACTGAAGCTTTCTTT.